Shown below are 5 T cell receptor beta chains from a single sample sequenced in a study of blood T cell repertoires in COVID-19 (dated by TCRdb to the early 2020s). Library prep was done by the immunoSEQ multiplex PCR assay. The table comes from immuneACCESS by way of TCRdb, which keeps in-frame sequences with V and J called. Part of the clones is missing from these tables; in studies checked, under half for an unresolved V gene and the rest for unknown reasons. Counted in this sample were about 330,000 clones; approximately 88% of them appeared once. The ten most abundant clones make up approximately 9.4% of the sample. Specimen: peripheral blood. The receptors were sampled from a man aged 25 to 40 with COVID-19, enrolled during active disease.

This clone has just a few counts. This CDR3 is also generated by other DNA sequences in the sample. CDR3 sequence: CASSYSQGSYEQYF. The CDR3 region has the DNA TGTGCCAGCAGTTACTCACAGGGCTCCTACGAGCAGTACTTC. The chain combines TRBV6-6 with TRBJ2-7, with TRBD1 as a possible D gene (6 bases). Germline CDR1 and CDR2: MNHNY and SVGAGI (reference sequence). This CDR3 comprises 14 residues. V was clipped by 0 bases and J by 0 bases, with 6 bases between them.

The chain couples TRBV11-3 to TRBJ2-3; 9 bases are a match to TRBD2. The ends lost 8 bases at V and 2 bases at J; junction bases unmatched: 8. Germline V lookup: CDR1 SGHNT, CDR2 YENEEA. The CDR3 is 15 amino acids. The CDR3 sequence is CASSPTSGNTDTQYF. In DNA, the CDR3 is TGTGCCAGCTCCCCGACTAGCGGTAACACAGATACGCAGTATTTT.

V usage is TRBV7-6 and J usage is TRBJ2-1, with 9 positions matching TRBD1. Germline CDR1 is SGHVS and CDR2 is FNYEAQ. The length of the CDR3 is 16 residues. Trimming cost V 5 bases and J 7 bases; bases outside gene matches: 12. The CDR3 nucleotides read TGTGCCAGCAGCAGGGGTAGGGGACAGGGATCGAATGAGCAGTTCTTC. Translating it yields CASSRGRGQGSNEQFF.

The V call is TRBV4-1, the J call TRBJ2-1; tentatively, D is TRBD2 (6 bases). Trimming took off 0 bases at V and 1 base at J, with 13 bases between the two ends. Looked up from germline, CDR1 is MGHRA and CDR2 is YSYEKL. The CDR3 covers 17 residues. The CDR3 is CASSQDPGTPSYNEQFF. As DNA, the CDR3 is TGCGCCAGCAGCCAAGATCCCGGGACTCCTTCCTACAATGAGCAGTTCTTC.

This chain uses TRBV7-3 with TRBJ2-1; tentatively, D is TRBD1 (6 bases). This CDR3 region has 13 residues. Germline lookup yields CDR1 SGHTA and CDR2 FQGTGA. V was clipped by 2 bases and J by 4 bases, with 6 bases between them. CDR3 bases: TGTGCCAGCAGCTTACAGGGGTACAATGAGCAGTTCTTC. Translating gives CASSLQGYNEQFF.